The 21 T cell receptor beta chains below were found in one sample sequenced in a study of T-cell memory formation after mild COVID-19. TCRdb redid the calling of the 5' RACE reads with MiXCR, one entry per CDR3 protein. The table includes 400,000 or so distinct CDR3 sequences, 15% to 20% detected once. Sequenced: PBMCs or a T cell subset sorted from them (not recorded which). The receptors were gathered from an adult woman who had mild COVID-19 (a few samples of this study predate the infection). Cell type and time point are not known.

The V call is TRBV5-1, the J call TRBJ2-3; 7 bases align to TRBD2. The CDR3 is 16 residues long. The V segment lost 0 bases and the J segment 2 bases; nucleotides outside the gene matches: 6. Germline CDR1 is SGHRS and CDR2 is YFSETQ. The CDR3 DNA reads TGCGCCAGCAGCTTGGGGTCTAGCGGTGTCACAGATACGCAGTATTTT. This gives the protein CASSLGSSGVTDTQYF.

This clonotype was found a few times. CDR3 region: CATRGQGADEQYF. The CDR3, as DNA: TGTGCCACCCGGGGACAGGGGGCGGACGAGCAGTACTTC. The V gene is TRBV24-1, the J gene TRBJ2-7; 12 bases are shared with TRBD1. The CDR3 loop spans 13 amino acids. V shed 9 bases, J shed 5 bases, and the junction held 4 bases outside the gene matches. From germline, CDR1 is KGHDR and CDR2 SFDVKD.

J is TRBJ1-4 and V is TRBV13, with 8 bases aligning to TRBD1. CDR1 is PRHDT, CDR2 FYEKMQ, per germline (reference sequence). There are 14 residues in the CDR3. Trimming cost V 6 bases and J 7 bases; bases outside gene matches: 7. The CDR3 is CASSPRGRSEKLFF. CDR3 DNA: TGTGCCAGCAGTCCCAGGGGGCGGTCTGAAAAACTGTTTTTT. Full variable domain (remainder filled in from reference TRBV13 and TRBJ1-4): AAGVIQSPRHLIKEKRETATLKCYPIPRHDTVYWYQQGPGQDPQFLISFYEKMQSDKGSIPDRFSAQQFSDYHSELNMSSLELGDSALYFCASSPRGRSEKLFFGSGTQLSVL.

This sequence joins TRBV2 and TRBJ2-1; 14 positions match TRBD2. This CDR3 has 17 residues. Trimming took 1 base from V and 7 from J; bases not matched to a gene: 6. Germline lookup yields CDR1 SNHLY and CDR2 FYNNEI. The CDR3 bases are TGTGCCAGCAGTGAAGGGGGACTAGCGGGAGTGAGGAATGAGCAGTTCTTC. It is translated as CASSEGGLAGVRNEQFF.

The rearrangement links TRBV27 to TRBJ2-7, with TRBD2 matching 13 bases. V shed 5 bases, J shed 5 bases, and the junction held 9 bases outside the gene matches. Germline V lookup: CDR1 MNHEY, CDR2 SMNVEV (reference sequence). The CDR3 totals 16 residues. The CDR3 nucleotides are TGTGCCAGCAGTGGGACTAGCGGGACCCGTTCCAACGAGCAGTACTTC. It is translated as CASSGTSGTRSNEQYF.

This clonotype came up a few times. The CDR3 sequence: CASSRLAGDSEQFF. The CDR3 DNA reads as TGTGCCAGCAGTCGTCTAGCGGGAGACAGTGAGCAGTTCTTC. The V call is TRBV12-3 or TRBV12-4, the J call TRBJ2-1, with TRBD2 matching 10 bases. This CDR3 has 14 amino acids. Trimming removed 5 bases from V and 9 bases from J; junction bases left unmatched: 7.

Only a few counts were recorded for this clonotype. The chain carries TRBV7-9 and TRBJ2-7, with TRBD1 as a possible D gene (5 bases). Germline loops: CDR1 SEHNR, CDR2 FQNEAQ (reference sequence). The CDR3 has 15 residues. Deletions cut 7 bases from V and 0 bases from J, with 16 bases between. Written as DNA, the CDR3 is TGTGCCAGCACCACACGGGCAGGGTTCTCCTACGAGCAGTACTTC. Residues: CASTTRAGFSYEQYF. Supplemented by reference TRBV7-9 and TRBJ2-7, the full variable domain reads DTGVSQNPRHKITKRGQNVTFRCDPISEHNRLYWYRQTLGQGPEFLTYFQNEAQLEKSRLLSDRFSAERPKGSFSTLEIQRTEQGDSAMYLCASTTRAGFSYEQYFGPGTRLTVT.

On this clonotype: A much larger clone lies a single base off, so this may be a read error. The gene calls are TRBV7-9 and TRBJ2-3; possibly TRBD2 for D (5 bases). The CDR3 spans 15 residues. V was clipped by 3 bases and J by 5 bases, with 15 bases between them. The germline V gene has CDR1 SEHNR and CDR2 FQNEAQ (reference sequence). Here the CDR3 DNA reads TGTGCCAGCAGCTTCCCTAGCTCCCCGGGAGATACGCAGTATTTT. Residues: CASSFPSSPGDTQYF.

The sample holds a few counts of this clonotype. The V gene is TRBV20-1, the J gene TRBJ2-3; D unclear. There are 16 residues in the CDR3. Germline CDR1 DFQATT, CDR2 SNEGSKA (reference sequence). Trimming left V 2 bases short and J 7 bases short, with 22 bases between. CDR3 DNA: TGCAGTGCTAGAACCTCCGTAGGCTCGGCGGATCATACGCAGTATTTT. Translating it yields CSARTSVGSADHTQYF.

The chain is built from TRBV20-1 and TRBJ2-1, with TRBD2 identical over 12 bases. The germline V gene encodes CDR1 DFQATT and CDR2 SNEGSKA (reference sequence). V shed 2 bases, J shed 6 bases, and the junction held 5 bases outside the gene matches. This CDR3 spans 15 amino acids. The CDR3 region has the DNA TGCAGTGCTAGAACCGGGACTAGCGGGCGCAATGAGCAGTTCTTC. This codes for CSARTGTSGRNEQFF.

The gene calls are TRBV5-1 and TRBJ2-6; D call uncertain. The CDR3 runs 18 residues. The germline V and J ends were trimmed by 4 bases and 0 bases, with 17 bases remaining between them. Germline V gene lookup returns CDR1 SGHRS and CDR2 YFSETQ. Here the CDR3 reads CASSAHSNLRSGANVLTF. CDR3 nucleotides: TGCGCCAGCAGCGCCCACAGCAACCTACGCTCTGGGGCCAACGTCCTGACTTTC.

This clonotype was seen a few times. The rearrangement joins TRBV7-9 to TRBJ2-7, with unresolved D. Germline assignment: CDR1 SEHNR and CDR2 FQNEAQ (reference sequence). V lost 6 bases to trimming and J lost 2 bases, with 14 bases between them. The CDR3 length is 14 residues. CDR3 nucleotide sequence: TGTGCCAGCAGTTTCGCCCCACACCCCTACGAGCAGTACTTC. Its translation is CASSFAPHPYEQYF.

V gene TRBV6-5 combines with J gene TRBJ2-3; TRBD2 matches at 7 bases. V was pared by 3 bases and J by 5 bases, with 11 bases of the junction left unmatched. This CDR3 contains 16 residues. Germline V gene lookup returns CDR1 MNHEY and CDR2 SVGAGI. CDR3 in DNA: TGTGCCAGCAGTTATCAGGGTGGGAGGGGACGAGATACGCAGTATTTT. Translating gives CASSYQGGRGRDTQYF.

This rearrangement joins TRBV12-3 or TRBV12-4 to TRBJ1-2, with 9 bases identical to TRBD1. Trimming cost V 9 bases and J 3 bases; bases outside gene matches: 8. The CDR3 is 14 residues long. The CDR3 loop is CASTYRGRDYGYTF. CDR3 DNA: TGTGCCAGTACATACAGGGGGCGCGACTATGGCTACACCTTC.

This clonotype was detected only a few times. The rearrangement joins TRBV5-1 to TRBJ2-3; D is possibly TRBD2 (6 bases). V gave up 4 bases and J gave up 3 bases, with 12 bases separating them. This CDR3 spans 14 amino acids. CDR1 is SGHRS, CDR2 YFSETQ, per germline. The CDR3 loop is CASSGGAITDTQYF. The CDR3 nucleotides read TGCGCCAGCAGCGGCGGGGCCATTACAGATACGCAGTATTTT.

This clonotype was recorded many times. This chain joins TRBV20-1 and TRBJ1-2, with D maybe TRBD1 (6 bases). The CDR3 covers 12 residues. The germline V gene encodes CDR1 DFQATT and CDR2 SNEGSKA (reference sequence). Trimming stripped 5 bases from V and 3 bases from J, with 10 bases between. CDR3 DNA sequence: TGCAGTGCTCACCCAGGGGACTATGGCTACACCTTC. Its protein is CSAHPGDYGYTF.

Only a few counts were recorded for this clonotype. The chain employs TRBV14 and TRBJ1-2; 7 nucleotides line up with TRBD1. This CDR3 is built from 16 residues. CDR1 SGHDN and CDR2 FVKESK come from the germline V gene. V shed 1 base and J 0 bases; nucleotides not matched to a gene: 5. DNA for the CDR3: TGTGCCAGCAGCCAAGCCGGGACAGCAGCTAACTATGGCTACACCTTC. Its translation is CASSQAGTAANYGYTF.

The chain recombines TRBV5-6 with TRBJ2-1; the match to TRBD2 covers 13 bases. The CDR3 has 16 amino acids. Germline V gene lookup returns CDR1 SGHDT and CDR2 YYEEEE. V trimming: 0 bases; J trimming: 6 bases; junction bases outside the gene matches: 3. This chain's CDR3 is CASSLVLAGGFNEQFF. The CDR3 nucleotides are TGTGCCAGCAGCTTGGTACTAGCGGGAGGGTTCAATGAGCAGTTCTTC. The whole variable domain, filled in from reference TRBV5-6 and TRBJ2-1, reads DAGVTQSPTHLIKTRGQQVTLRCSPKSGHDTVSWYQQALGQGPQFIFQYYEEEERQRGNFPDRFSGHQFPNYSSELNVNALLLGDSALYLCASSLVLAGGFNEQFFGPGTRLTVL.

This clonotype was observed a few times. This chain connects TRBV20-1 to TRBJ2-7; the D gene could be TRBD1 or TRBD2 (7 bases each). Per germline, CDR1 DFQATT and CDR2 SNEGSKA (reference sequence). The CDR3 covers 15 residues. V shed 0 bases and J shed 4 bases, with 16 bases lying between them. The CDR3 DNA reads TGCAGTGCTAGAGATGACAGGGAGGGCGTGTACGAGCAGTACTTC. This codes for CSARDDREGVYEQYF.

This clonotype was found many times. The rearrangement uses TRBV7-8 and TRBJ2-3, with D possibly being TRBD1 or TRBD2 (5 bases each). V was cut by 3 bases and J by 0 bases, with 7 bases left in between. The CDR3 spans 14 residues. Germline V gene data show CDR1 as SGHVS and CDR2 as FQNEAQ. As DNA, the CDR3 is TGTGCCAGCAGCTTGGGGGTTAGCACAGATACGCAGTATTTT. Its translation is CASSLGVSTDTQYF.

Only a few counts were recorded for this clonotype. DNA for the CDR3: TGCAGTGCTTCGAGCGGGACCTCAGGTAACGATGAGCAGTTCTTC. Protein: CSASSGTSGNDEQFF. The chain recombines TRBV20-1 with TRBJ2-1; 7 bases align to TRBD2. There are 15 residues in the CDR3. The ends lost 5 bases at V and 8 bases at J; junction bases unmatched: 15. Germline V gene sequence: CDR1 DFQATT, CDR2 SNEGSKA (reference sequence).